This T cell receptor (beta chain) stems from a study of blood T cell repertoires in COVID-19. Clones were sequenced by immunoSEQ multiplex PCR, and TCRdb holds only the in-frame ones, with some missing. The top ten clones hold around 0.88% of a sample with around 200,000 clones, around nine tenths of them seen once. Turning to this clone: Other DNA sequences within the sample encode an identical CDR3.

CDR1 and CDR2 (germline): KGHSH, LQKENI. Trimming cost V 3 bases and J 2 bases; bases outside gene matches: 3. This CDR3 region has 16 residues. This chain joins TRBV18 and TRBJ2-5, with 13 positions matching TRBD2. This TCR derives from a woman under 30 who had recovered from COVID-19. Sample: peripheral blood. CDR3 DNA: TGTGCCAGCTCACCTCGGGGACTAGCGGGACAAGAGACCCAGTACTTC. Translated: CASSPRGLAGQETQYF.